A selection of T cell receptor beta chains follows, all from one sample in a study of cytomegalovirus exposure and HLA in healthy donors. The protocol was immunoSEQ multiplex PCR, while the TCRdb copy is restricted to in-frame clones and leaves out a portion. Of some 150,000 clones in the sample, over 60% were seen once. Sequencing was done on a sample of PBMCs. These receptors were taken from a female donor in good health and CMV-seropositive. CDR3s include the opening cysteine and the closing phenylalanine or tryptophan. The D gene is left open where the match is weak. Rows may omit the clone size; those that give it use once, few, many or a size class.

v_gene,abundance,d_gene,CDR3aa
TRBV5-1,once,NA,CASSWTGTDPTEQYF
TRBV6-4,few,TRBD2,CASSDPTSEGQETQYF
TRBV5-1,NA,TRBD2,CASSSLAGGGDTQYF
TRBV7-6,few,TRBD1,CASSLAKTGAPSYEQYF
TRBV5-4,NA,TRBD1,CASSTNQGALYGYTF
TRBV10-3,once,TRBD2,CAISRSGGASDTQYF
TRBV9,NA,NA,CASGGGLTTDTQYF
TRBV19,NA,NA,CASSIKGASYEQYF
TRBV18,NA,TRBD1,CASSTGQGDNQPQHF
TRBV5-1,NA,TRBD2,CASSLVISGGFSGELFF
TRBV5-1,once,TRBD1,CASSLADRVSYEQYF
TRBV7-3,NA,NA,CASSVGLQETQYF
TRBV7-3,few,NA,CASSFDQPQHF
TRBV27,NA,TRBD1,CASSSGTGYIYGYTF
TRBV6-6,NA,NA,CASSYERQNTEAFF
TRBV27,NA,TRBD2,CASSSPGLAGAQETQYF
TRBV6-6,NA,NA,CASSLDSNYGYTF
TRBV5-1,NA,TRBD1,CASSLAYGTGGTQYF
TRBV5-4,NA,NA,CASSPDSMNTEAFF
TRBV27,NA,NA,CASSFIAGKDTQYF
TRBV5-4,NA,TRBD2,CASSLAPIAGVSEQFF
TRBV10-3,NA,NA,CAISALTGDNYNEQFF
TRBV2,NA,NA,CASNVGGTAYEQYF
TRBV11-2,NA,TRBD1,CASSSPQGQVYGYTF
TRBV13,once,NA,CASSFMTNQETQYF
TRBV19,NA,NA,CASSITGVVGRTEAFF
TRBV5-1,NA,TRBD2,CASSRTSGGILSGQETQYF
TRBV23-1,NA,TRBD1,CASSQTGTGPSCSYEQYF
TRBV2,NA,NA,CASSEAGSYNEQFF
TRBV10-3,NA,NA,CAISDRDEQFF
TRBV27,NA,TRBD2,CASSSRGGYYEQYF
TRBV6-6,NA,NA,CATWGGAYTGELFF
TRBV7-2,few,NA,CASRTTPSVETQYF
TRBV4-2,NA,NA,CASSQDWRLASTDTQYF
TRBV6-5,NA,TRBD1,CASSYYRGGNYGYTF
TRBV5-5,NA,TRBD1,CASSLAPGRGFATNEKLFF
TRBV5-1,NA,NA,CASSSGLYNEQFF
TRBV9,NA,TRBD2,CASSVGRLADTDTQYF
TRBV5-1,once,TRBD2,CASSLGWLAGDNTDTQYF
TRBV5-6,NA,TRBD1,CASSLGDRGYEQYF
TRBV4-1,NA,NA,CASSQPRGGISAFF
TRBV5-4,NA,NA,CASSLFLEGYTF
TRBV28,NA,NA,CASSPEMNSPLHF
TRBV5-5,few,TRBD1,CASSFGQGAYDQYF
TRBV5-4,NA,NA,CVVSNSGNPVGELFF
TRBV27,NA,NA,CASRGWENNSPLHF
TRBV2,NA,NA,CASSESRVNTGELFF
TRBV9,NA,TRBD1,CASSATGTGFYEQYF
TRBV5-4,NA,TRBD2,CASTNWASGGAGKQYF